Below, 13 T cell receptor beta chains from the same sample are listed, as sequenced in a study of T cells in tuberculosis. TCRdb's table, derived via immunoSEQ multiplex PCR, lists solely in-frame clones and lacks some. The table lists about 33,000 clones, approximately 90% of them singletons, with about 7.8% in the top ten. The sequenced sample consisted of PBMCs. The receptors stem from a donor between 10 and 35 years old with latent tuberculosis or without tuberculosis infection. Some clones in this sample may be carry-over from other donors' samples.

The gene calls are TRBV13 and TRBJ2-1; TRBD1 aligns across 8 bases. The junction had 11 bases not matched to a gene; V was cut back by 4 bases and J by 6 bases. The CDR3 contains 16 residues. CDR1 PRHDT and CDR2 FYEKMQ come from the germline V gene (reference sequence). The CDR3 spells CASSSRRQGTGNEQFF. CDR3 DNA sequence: TGTGCCAGCAGCTCTCGACGACAGGGGACGGGCAATGAGCAGTTCTTC.

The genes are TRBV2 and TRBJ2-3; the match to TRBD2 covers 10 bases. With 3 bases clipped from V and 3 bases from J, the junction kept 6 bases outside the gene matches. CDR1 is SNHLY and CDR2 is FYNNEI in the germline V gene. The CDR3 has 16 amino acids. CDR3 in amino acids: CASSDPAGGPTDTQYF. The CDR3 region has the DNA TGTGCCAGCAGTGATCCAGCGGGGGGGCCAACAGATACGCAGTATTTT.

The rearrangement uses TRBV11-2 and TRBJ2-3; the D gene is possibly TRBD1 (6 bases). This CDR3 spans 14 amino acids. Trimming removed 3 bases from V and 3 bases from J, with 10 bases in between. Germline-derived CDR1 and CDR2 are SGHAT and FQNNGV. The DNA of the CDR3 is TGTGCCAGCAGCTTTGCAGGGGTGACAGATACGCAGTATTTT. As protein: CASSFAGVTDTQYF.

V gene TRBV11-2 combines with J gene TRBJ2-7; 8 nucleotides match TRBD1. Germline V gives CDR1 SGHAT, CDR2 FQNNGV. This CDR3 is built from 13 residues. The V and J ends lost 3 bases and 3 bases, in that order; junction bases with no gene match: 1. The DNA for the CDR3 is TGTGCCAGCAGCTTTGGACAGGGCTACGAGCAGTACTTC. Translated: CASSFGQGYEQYF.

The CDR3 reads CASSFDTSGTYNEQFF. The CDR3 DNA sequence: TGCGCCAGCAGCTTCGATACTAGCGGGACTTACAATGAGCAGTTCTTC. The chain recombines TRBV5-1 with TRBJ2-1, with 10 positions matching TRBD2. CDR3 length: 16 residues. J lost 4 bases, V lost 2 bases, and 6 bases had no gene match. Germline CDR1 and CDR2: SGHRS and YFSETQ.

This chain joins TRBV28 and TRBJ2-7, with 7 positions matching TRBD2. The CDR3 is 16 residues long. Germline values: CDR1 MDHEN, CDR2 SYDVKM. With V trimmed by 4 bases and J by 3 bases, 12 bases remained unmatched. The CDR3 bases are TGTGCCAGCAGTTCCCCGACCCTGGGAGGGTACTACGAGCAGTACTTC. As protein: CASSSPTLGGYYEQYF. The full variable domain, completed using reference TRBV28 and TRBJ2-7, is DVKVTQSSRYLVKRTGEKVFLECVQDMDHENMFWYRQDPGLGLRLIYFSYDVKMKEKGDIPEGYSVSREKKERFSLILESASTNQTSMYLCASSSPTLGGYYEQYFGPGTRLTVT.

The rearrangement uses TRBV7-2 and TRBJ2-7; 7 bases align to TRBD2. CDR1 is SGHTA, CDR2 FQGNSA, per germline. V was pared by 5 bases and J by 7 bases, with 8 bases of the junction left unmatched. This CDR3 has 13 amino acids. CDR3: CASSQAGPREQYF. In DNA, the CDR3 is TGTGCCAGCAGCCAAGCGGGGCCGCGGGAGCAGTACTTC.

In DNA form, the CDR3 reads TGCGCCAGCAAGGAACTAGGGAGCTCCTACGAGCAGTACTTC. Residues: CASKELGSSYEQYF. V usage is TRBV10-2 and J usage is TRBJ2-7; weak D call: TRBD2 (5 bases). V lost 7 bases and J lost 0, with 13 bases in between. Germline assignment: CDR1 WSHSY and CDR2 SAAADI. CDR3 size: 14 residues.

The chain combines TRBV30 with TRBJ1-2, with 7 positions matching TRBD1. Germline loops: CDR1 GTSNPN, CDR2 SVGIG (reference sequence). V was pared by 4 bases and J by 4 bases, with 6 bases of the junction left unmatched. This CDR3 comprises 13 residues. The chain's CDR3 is CAWTRDRGYGYTF. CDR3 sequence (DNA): TGTGCCTGGACCCGGGACAGAGGCTATGGCTACACCTTC. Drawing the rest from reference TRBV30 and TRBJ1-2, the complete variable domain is SQTIHQWPATLVQPVGSPLSLECTVEGTSNPNLYWYRQAAGRGLQLLFYSVGIGQISSEVPQNLSASRPQDRQFILSSKKLLLSDSGFYLCAWTRDRGYGYTFGSGTRLTVV.

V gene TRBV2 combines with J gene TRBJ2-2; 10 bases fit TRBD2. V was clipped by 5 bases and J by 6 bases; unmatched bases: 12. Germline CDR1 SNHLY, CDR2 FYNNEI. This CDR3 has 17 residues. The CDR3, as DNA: TGTGCCAGCAGTCCAAAGGGGTCTAGCGGGGGTTCCGGGGAGCTGTTTTTT. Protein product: CASSPKGSSGGSGELFF.

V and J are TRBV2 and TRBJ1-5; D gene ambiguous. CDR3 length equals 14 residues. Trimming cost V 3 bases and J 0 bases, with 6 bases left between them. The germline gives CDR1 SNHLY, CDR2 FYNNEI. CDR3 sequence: CASSDEGSNQPQHF. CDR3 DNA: TGTGCCAGCAGTGACGAGGGTAGCAATCAGCCCCAGCATTTT.

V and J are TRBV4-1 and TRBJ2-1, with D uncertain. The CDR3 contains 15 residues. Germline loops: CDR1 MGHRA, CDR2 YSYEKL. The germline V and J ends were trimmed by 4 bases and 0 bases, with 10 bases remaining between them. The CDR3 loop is CASSLIMSSYNEQFF. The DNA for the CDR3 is TGCGCCAGCAGCCTTATTATGAGCTCCTACAATGAGCAGTTCTTC.

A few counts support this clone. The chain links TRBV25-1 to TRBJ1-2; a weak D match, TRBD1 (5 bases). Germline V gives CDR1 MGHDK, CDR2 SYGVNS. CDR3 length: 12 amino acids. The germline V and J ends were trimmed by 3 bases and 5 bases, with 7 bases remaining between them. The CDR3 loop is CASSEGTYGYTF. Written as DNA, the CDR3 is TGTGCCAGCAGTGAGGGGACTTATGGCTACACCTTC.